This T cell receptor beta chain was captured in a study of CD8 T cells in ankylosing spondylitis. Study-level findings and limits: As reported, disease-linked clones showed significant enrichment in matched ankylosing spondylitis synovial fluid. For ankylosing spondylitis blood, a TCR beta motif of 7 or 8 highly homologous variants appeared characteristic. Clones linked to the disease showed a CD8+ phenotype. They occurred at relatively low frequencies in peripheral blood.

Per the germline V gene, CDR1 is SEHNR and CDR2 is FQNEAQ (reference sequence). The CDR3 is 15 residues long. Trimming shortened V by 7 bases and J by 5 bases, and 20 bases separated the two germline ends. This clonotype was counted ten times or more. Its antigen is unidentified. TCRdb re-derived calls from the 5' RACE reads in MiXCR, one entry per CDR3 protein. The sample lists about 800,000 distinct CDR3 sequences; 10% to 15% were seen once. Sequencing was performed on blood, either unsorted or a sorted T cell fraction (not recorded which). This sequence originates from a male donor with ankylosing spondylitis. The V and J genes are TRBV7-9 and TRBJ2-5; D remains ambiguous. CDR3 nucleotide sequence: TGTGCCAGCAAACCAAATTTAGTAGGAGCGGAGACCCAGTACTTC. This encodes CASKPNLVGAETQYF.